The 8 T cell receptor beta chains listed next were all sequenced from one sample in a study of CD8+ T cells in alopecia areata (dated by TCRdb to between 2018 and 2020). Library creation used the immunoSEQ multiplex PCR assay. RNA was extracted from all samples and reverse transcribed into cDNA, which served as template for TCR sequencing. TCRdb limited this immuneACCESS table to in-frame rearrangements with V and J called. A share of clones is missing; checked studies link under half to unresolved V genes, and the rest is unexplained. This sample holds 150,000 to 200,000 clones; 55% were observed only once. The leading ten clones occupy 4.8% of the sample. Sequencing used CD4+ T cells sorted from blood. The receptors shown here come from a human donor in good health.

The J gene is TRBJ2-5, the V gene TRBV7-6, with TRBD1 matching 8 bases. The CDR3 runs 13 residues. In germline, CDR1 is SGHVS, CDR2 FNYEAQ. J gave up 5 bases and V 5 bases, and 4 bases lay outside the gene matches. The CDR3 DNA follows: TGTGCCAGCAGCCTGACAGGGGCCGAGACCCAGTACTTC. It yields the protein CASSLTGAETQYF.

The chain links TRBV2 to TRBJ2-3, with a weak D call TRBD2 (6 bases). V lost 4 bases and J 4 bases, leaving 12 bases between the germline ends. Germline CDR1 SNHLY, CDR2 FYNNEI. There are 14 residues in the CDR3. The CDR3 reads CASSGVGGSDTQYF. Here the CDR3 DNA reads TGTGCCAGCAGTGGGGTCGGAGGGTCAGATACGCAGTATTTT.

This clone was picked up one time. V and J are TRBV25-1 and TRBJ2-1; D is unclear. CDR3 length: 16 residues. Trimming shortened V by 6 bases and J by 0 bases, and 15 bases separated the two germline ends. Germline V CDR1 and CDR2: MGHDK, SYGVNS. As DNA, the CDR3 is TGTGCCAGCAGCTCCAATGGGCGGAGCTCCTACAATGAGCAGTTCTTC. Amino acids: CASSSNGRSSYNEQFF. The variable domain in full, completed from reference TRBV25-1 and TRBJ2-1, reads EADIYQTPRYLVIGTGKKITLECSQTMGHDKMYWYQQDPGMELHLIHYSYGVNSTEKGDLSSESTVSRIRTEHFPLTLESARPSHTSQYLCASSSNGRSSYNEQFFGPGTRLTVL.

This chain connects TRBV4-1 to TRBJ1-2; possible D gene TRBD1, 5 bases. The V and J ends lost 2 bases and 4 bases respectively, with 17 bases between them. The CDR3 length is 16 residues. CDR1 and CDR2 (germline): MGHRA, YSYEKL. The CDR3 reads CASSQSFPGRAYGYTF. In nucleotides, the CDR3 is TGCGCCAGCAGCCAATCATTCCCAGGCAGGGCCTATGGCTACACCTTC.

This chain links TRBV7-9 with TRBJ2-2, with no clear D. The CDR3 spans 13 residues. V was shortened by 5 bases and J by 6 bases, with 10 bases between the two germline ends. The germline V gene encodes CDR1 SEHNR and CDR2 FQNEAQ (reference sequence). Here the CDR3 DNA reads TGTGCCAGCAGCCGAGACGGTGCCGGGGAGCTGTTTTTT. Translation: CASSRDGAGELFF.

The genes are TRBV7-9 and TRBJ2-1; D uncertain. The CDR3 is 11 residues long. Germline assignment: CDR1 SEHNR and CDR2 FQNEAQ (reference sequence). Trimming removed 5 bases at V and 9 bases at J, with 8 bases between. The CDR3 is CASSRWSEQFF. The CDR3, as DNA: TGTGCCAGCAGCCGGTGGAGTGAGCAGTTCTTC.

This clone has just a few counts. The chain's CDR3 is CASSFAGSVGPQHF. The DNA for the CDR3 is TGTGCCAGCAGCTTTGCAGGTTCGGTAGGGCCCCAGCATTTT. The chain is built from TRBV7-9 and TRBJ1-5; D is unresolved. CDR3 size: 14 residues. Germline V CDR1 and CDR2: SEHNR, FQNEAQ (reference sequence). Trimming removed 3 bases from V and 9 bases from J, with 15 bases in between.

V and J are TRBV4-2 and TRBJ2-2; D is ambiguous. Germline values: CDR1 LGHNA, CDR2 YNFKEQ. The CDR3 runs 11 residues. Trimming shortened V by 0 bases and J by 8 bases, and 1 base separated the two germline ends. As DNA, the CDR3 is TGTGCCAGCAGCCAAGAAGGGGAGCTGTTTTTT. It is translated as CASSQEGELFF.